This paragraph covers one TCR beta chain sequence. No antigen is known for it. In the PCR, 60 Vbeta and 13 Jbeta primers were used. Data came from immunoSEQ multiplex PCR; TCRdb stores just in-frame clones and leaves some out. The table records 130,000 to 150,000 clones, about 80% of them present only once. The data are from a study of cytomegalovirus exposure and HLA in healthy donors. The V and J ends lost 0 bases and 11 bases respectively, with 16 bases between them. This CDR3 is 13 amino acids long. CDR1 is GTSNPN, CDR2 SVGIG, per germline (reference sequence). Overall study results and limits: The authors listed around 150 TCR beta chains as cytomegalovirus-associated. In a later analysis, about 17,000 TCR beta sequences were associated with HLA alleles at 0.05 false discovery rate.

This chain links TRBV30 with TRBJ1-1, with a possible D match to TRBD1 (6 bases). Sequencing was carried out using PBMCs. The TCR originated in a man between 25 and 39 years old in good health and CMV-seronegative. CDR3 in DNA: TGTGCCTGGAGTGTACGAGGGGGTTGTGTTGCTTTCTTT. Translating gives CAWSVRGGCVAFF.